This T cell receptor (beta chain) was profiled in a study of T cell repertoires in cytomegalovirus infection (dated by TCRdb to between 2018 and 2021). As for the study more broadly: Donor HLA type was relevant to the analysis, as public TCR beta signatures indicated carriage of CMV infection together with the matching HLA type.

Results and caveats for the whole study, not just this receptor: In both this cohort and an independent cohort of 350 or so donors, the cumulative frequency of public TCR beta family members distinguished carriers of CMV infection plus the relevant HLA type. The ex vivo response was dominated by HLA-C-restricted CMV-specific TCR beta clonotypes, which also provided the single most frequent clonotype in two of eight donors.

TCRdb names Illumina HiSeq 1500 as the instrument used. TCRdb redid the processing of the public reads, applying fastp at Q25 and MiXCR, and retained in-frame beta chains. Every distinct CDR3 protein forms one entry, paired with its most common genes and DNA. In all, the sample holds about 740,000 distinct CDR3 sequences, and 35% of those were seen once. Jointly, the top ten make up under 3.5% of the sample. Concerning this clonotype itself: Its antigen remains unidentified. Base qualities are not provided; no much larger clone lies one nucleotide away.

Taken from the germline V gene, the CDR1 and CDR2 loops are MGHRA and YSYEKL. The cysteine opens and the phenylalanine closes a CDR3 of 14 amino acids. The sequence is cut down to CDR3 DNA, 42 bases in frame from base 1. At the junction V is shortened by 2 bases and J by 5 bases, with 13 bases in between. The sample comprised PBMCs. The chain uses TRBV4-1 and TRBJ2-7; the best D guess is TRBD1, with 5 bases matching. This receptor was obtained from a human donor in good health (CMV status not recorded). Some clones in this sample may be carry-over from other donors' samples. The CDR3 has the sequence CASSQILSRDEQYF. The nucleotides are TGCGCCAGCAGCCAAATCCTGTCCAGGGACGAGCAGTACTTC.